This T cell receptor beta chain was found in a study of PD-1 blockade in classical Hodgkin lymphoma. General study findings and limits: Why the repertoires differ is still unclear, perhaps disease activity or prior therapy. After ASCT, patients who started nivolumab under 1 year later were excluded.

All patients experienced relapse after autologous stem cell transplantation, and brentuximab vedotin exposure was variable. Patients reached a best response of complete response, partial response or progressive disease. This CDR3 has 16 amino acids. Trimming removed 6 bases at V and 0 bases at J, with 14 bases between. Per germline, CDR1 MDHEN and CDR2 SYDVKM. Details on this clone: Antigen specificity is unknown.

This table comes from immunoSEQ multiplex PCR, and its TCRdb copy is limited to in-frame clones, with some not included. This table holds some 41,000 clones, 70% to 80% found once. The rearrangement joins TRBV28 to TRBJ1-4; D not resolved. Sequencing was performed on peripheral blood mononuclear cells (PBMCs), taken at baseline. This TCR came from a human donor with classical Hodgkin lymphoma. This CDR3 reads CASSPLGLATNEKLFF. The DNA for the CDR3 is TGTGCCAGCAGCCCTCTAGGACTTGCAACTAATGAAAAACTGTTTTTT.